This T cell receptor beta chain was identified in a study of blood T cell repertoires in COVID-19. Study details: The United States, Italy and Spain were the sources of the acute and convalescent COVID-19 samples. PBMCs, B-cell-depleted T cells, or T cells provided the cDNA or gDNA that made up the material.

In the authors' workflow: It was from reference gene primer amplification that nucleated cell counts were estimated. Some clones are missing from TCRdb's copy, which holds only in-frame ones; the method was immunoSEQ multiplex PCR. V and J calls and clone size come straight from that table; D and trimming were deduced from the DNA. The sample has about 190,000 clones, approximately 78% seen once. Germline V gene data show CDR1 as SGHKS and CDR2 as YYEKEE (reference sequence). This CDR3 comprises 19 residues. The V end lost 3 bases, the J end lost 2 bases, and 24 bases lay between the germline ends. The J gene is TRBJ2-1, the V gene TRBV5-5; tentatively, D is TRBD1 (5 bases). This TCR was sampled from a woman aged 80 or older with active or convalescent COVID-19. Source material: peripheral blood. CDR3 loop: CASSSADSRLTLTYNEQFF. The CDR3 nucleotides read TGTGCCAGCAGCTCCGCTGACAGCCGATTAACACTCACCTACAATGAGCAGTTCTTC.